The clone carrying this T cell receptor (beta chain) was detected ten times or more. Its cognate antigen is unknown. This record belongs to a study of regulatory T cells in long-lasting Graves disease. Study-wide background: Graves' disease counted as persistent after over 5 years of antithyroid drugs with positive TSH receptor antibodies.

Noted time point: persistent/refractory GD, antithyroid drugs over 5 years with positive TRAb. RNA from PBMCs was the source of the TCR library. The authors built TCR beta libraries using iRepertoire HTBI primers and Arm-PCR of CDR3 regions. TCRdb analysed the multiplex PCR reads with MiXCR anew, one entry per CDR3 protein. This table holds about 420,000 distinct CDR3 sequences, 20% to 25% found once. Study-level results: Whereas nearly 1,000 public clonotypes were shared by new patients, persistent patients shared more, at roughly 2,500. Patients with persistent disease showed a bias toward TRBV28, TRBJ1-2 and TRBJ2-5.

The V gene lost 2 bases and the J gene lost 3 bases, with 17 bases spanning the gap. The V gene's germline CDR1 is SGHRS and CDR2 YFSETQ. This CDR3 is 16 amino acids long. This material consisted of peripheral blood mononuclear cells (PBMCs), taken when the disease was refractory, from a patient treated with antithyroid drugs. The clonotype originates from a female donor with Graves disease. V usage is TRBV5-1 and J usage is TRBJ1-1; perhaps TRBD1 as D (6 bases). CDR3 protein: CASSFTGAGMDTEAFF. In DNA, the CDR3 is TGCGCCAGCAGCTTTACGGGGGCAGGGATGGACACTGAAGCTTTCTTT.